This TCR beta chain was recorded in a study of blood T cells in healthy people across ages. Study as a whole: Using template switching, researchers captured about one barcoded beta molecule for each two T cells.

PCR was performed a second time for roughly 7 to 12 cycles using a sample-barcoded 5' primer and a J-beta primer mix. Each CDR3 protein gets one entry after TCRdb re-called the 5' RACE reads with MiXCR. The data show 1.5 million to 1.9 million distinct CDR3 sequences, approximately 42% seen once. Trimming pared 6 bases from V and 3 bases from J, leaving 15 bases between. CDR1 and CDR2 from the germline V gene are MNHEY and SVGEGT. The CDR3 has 14 amino acids. The sequencing sample was made of blood. The TCR was taken from a woman aged 18-35 years in good health. The chain employs TRBV6-2 or TRBV6-3 and TRBJ2-7; D possibly corresponds to TRBD1 (5 bases). Here the CDR3 reads CASRDMGSRYEQYF. CDR3 coding DNA: TGTGCCAGCAGGGACATGGGTTCCCGCTACGAGCAGTACTTC.